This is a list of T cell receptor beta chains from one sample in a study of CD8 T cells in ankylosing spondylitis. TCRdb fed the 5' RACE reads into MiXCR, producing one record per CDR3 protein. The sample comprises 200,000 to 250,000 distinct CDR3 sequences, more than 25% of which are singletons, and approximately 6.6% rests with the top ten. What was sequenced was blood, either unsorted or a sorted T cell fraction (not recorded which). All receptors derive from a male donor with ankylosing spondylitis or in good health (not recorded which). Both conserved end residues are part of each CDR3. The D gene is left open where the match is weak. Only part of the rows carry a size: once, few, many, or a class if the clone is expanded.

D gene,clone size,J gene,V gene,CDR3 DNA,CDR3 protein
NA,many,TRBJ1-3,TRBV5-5,TGTGCCAGCAGCTTGGCAGGGTCTGGAAACACCATATATTTT,CASSLAGSGNTIYF
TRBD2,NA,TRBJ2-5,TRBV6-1,TGTGCCAGCAGAACAGTACTAGCGGGAGAGACCCAGTACTTC,CASRTVLAGETQYF
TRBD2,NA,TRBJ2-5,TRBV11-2,TGTGCCAGCAGCTTAAGCTTATACGGCCGGGGGGTCCAAGAGACCCAGTACTTC,CASSLSLYGRGVQETQYF
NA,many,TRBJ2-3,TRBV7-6,TGTGCCAGCAGTGGAGATACGCAGTATTTT,CASSGDTQYF
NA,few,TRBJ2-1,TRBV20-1,TGCAGTGCTATCCCGGACACTGCGGGTTACAATGAGCAGTTCTTC,CSAIPDTAGYNEQFF
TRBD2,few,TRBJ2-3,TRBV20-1,TGCAGTGCTAGCTCGGGACTAGTTAGTGATACGCAGTATTTT,CSASSGLVSDTQYF
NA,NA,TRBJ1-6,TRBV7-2,TGTGCCAGCAGAATGGACAAGGGTGAATATTCACCCCTCCACTTT,CASRMDKGEYSPLHF
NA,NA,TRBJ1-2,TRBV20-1,TGCAGTGCTGATCCGATGACAGGTGGAAACTATGGCTACACCTTC,CSADPMTGGNYGYTF
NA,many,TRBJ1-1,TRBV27,TGTGCCAGCAGCCTGGACAGATTCACTGAAGCTTTCTTT,CASSLDRFTEAFF
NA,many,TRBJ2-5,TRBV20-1,TGCAGTGCCACCCTACAAGAGACCCAGTACTTC,CSATLQETQYF
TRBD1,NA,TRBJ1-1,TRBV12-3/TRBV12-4,TGTGCCAGCAGTCCTCACGACAGGGTCACTGAAGCTTTCTTT,CASSPHDRVTEAFF
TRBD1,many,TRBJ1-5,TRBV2,TGTGCCAGCAGACCCGGAAGGACAGGGAGGATCTATAGCAATCAGCCCCAGCATTTT,CASRPGRTGRIYSNQPQHF
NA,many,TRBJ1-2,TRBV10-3,TGTGCCATCAAGGACTCTCCCCGGGATGGCTACACCTTC,CAIKDSPRDGYTF
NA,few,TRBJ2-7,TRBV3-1,TGTGCCAGCAGCCCTTCTCCGGACGAGCAGTACTTC,CASSPSPDEQYF
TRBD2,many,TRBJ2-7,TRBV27,TGTGCCAGCAGTCCGCACCCGGGGACTAGCAACCACGAGCAGTACTTC,CASSPHPGTSNHEQYF
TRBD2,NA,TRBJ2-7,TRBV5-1,TGCGCCAGCCAGAGGCCCCCGGGAGGGCGGTACGAGCAGTACTTC,CASQRPPGGRYEQYF
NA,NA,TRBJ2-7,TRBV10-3,TGTGCCATCAGTGGCGTTGGCTTCGAGCAGTACTTC,CAISGVGFEQYF
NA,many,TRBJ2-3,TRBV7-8,TGTGCCAGCAGCTTAGCTATGGTAGCGGCAGATACGCAGTATTTT,CASSLAMVAADTQYF